One sample yielded the 26 T cell receptor beta chains listed below, sequenced in a study of CD8+CD57+ T cells in acquired aplastic anemia. Investigators profiled TCR beta VDJ and CDR3 from genomic DNA template. Each CDR3 protein is one row after TCRdb ran MiXCR on the reads. The top ten hold about 50% of the sample, which has roughly 160,000 distinct CDR3 sequences, 55% to 80% seen once. Sequencing was carried out using sorted CD4+, CD8+, or CD8+CD57+ T cells (not recorded which) from PBMCs. The receptors come from a human donor in good health.

V and J are TRBV5-1 and TRBJ1-1, with TRBD1 matching over 7 bases. CDR3 length equals 15 residues. Germline V CDR1 and CDR2: SGHRS, YFSETQ. V was clipped by 7 bases and J by 7 bases; unmatched bases: 16. The CDR3 nucleotides are TGCGCCAGCGCTGTCGGACAAAGACAGGGTGGTGAAGCTTTCTTT. This translates into CASAVGQRQGGEAFF. Looking up the rest from reference TRBV5-1 and TRBJ1-1 gives the full variable domain: KAGVTQTPRYLIKTRGQQVTLSCSPISGHRSVSWYQQTPGQGLQFLFEYFSETQRNKGNFPGRFSGRQFSNSRSEMNVSTLELGDSALYLCASAVGQRQGGEAFFGQGTRLTVV.

Points on this clonotype: A read error is possible here, since a much larger clone lies one base away. The chain recombines TRBV4-1 with TRBJ1-1; a possible D gene is TRBD1 (5 bases). Germline V gene lookup returns CDR1 MGHRA and CDR2 YSYEKL. The CDR3 runs to 15 residues. V was clipped by 4 bases and J by 3 bases, with 15 bases between them. Written as DNA, the CDR3 is TGCGCCAGCAGCCGCCGGGACCGGGAGGACACTGAAGCTTTCTTT. This translates into CASSRRDREDTEAFF.

The table lists this clonotype with a few counts. The gene calls are TRBV6-1 and TRBJ2-3; 14 bases are a match to TRBD2. The V and J ends lost 4 bases and 4 bases, in that order; junction bases with no gene match: 1. The CDR3 length is 15 residues. Germline V lookup: CDR1 MNHNS, CDR2 SASEGT. CDR3 sequence (DNA): TGTGCCAGCAGTGGACTAGCGGGAGGGCCAGATACGCAGTATTTT. Residues: CASSGLAGGPDTQYF.

This chain connects TRBV12-3 or TRBV12-4 to TRBJ2-7; possibly TRBD1 or TRBD2 for D (5 bases each). The CDR3 consists of 12 residues. Trimming pared 6 bases from V and 6 bases from J, leaving 12 bases between. The CDR3 nucleotides read TGTGCCAGCAGCCAATCGGGGCCCGAGCAGTACTTC. It yields the protein CASSQSGPEQYF.

CDR3 amino acids: CASSVGDRSYEQYF. The CDR3 DNA reads as TGTGCCAGCAGCGTGGGGGACCGATCCTACGAGCAGTACTTC. The chain links TRBV9 to TRBJ2-7; the D call may be TRBD1 or TRBD2 (5 bases each). Per germline, CDR1 SGDLS and CDR2 YYNGEE. Trimming stripped 2 bases from V and 1 base from J, with 10 bases between. The CDR3 extends over 14 amino acids.

This clonotype was detected ten times or more. This chain links TRBV15 with TRBJ2-1; D ambiguous. The germline V gene has CDR1 LNHNV and CDR2 YYDKDF (reference sequence). This CDR3 has 13 residues. Deletions cut 2 bases from V and 10 bases from J, with 12 bases between. CDR3 DNA sequence: TGTGCCACCAGCAGACACTCCCTCGAGGAGCAGTTCTTC. This sequence encodes CATSRHSLEEQFF.

This chain links TRBV2 with TRBJ2-7, with TRBD1 matching over 11 bases. In germline, CDR1 is SNHLY, CDR2 FYNNEI. The CDR3 covers 14 residues. V lost 6 bases, J lost 1 base, and 2 bases stayed unmatched. CDR3 protein: CASRGQGGSYEQYF. The CDR3 bases are TGTGCCAGCAGGGGACAGGGGGGATCCTACGAGCAGTACTTC.

This clonotype appeared a few times. The V gene is TRBV7-6, the J gene TRBJ1-2, with TRBD1 matching over 9 bases. The CDR3 covers 14 residues. Germline loops: CDR1 SGHVS, CDR2 FNYEAQ. The J segment lost 7 bases and the V segment lost 3 bases, leaving 6 bases of the junction unmatched. CDR3 residues: CASSFGTGSFGYTF. CDR3 DNA sequence: TGTGCCAGCAGCTTCGGGACAGGGAGTTTTGGCTACACCTTC.

A word on this clonotype: At one end the junction does not follow the germline gene, possibly because of a read error. The V gene is TRBV2, the J gene TRBJ1-2, with D maybe TRBD1 (6 bases). This CDR3 has 15 amino acids. CDR1 SNHLY and CDR2 FYNNEI come from the germline V gene. The CDR3 coding sequence is TGCGCCAGCAGTGACCCTATACAGGGAAACTATGGCTACACCTTC. The encoded protein is CASSDPIQGNYGYTF.

This clonotype was detected ten times or more. The V and J genes are TRBV29-1 and TRBJ1-2; 8 bases fit TRBD1. J gave up 5 bases and V 3 bases, and 14 bases lay outside the gene matches. CDR1 is SQVTM and CDR2 is ANQGSEA in the germline V gene. This CDR3 has 16 residues. CDR3 in DNA: TGCAGCGTTGACCGGCAGGGGGCTGCGGCGGCGTATGGCTACACCTTC. Encoded protein: CSVDRQGAAAAYGYTF.

This clonotype was observed at least ten times. This chain connects TRBV7-9 to TRBJ1-1; 7 nucleotides line up with TRBD1. V shed 5 bases and J 1 base; nucleotides not matched to a gene: 7. This CDR3 is built from 15 residues. Germline V gives CDR1 SEHNR, CDR2 FQNEAQ (reference sequence). Written as DNA, the CDR3 is TGTGCCAGCAGCGTAGAGACAGGGAGGAACACTGAAGCTTTCTTT. Translated, it gives CASSVETGRNTEAFF.

J is TRBJ2-3 and V is TRBV4-1, with TRBD2 identical over 10 bases. The germline V gene has CDR1 MGHRA and CDR2 YSYEKL. This CDR3 contains 18 residues. V shed 0 bases and J 4 bases; nucleotides not matched to a gene: 10. Here the CDR3 reads CASSQDQASGSRPDTQYF. In DNA form, the CDR3 reads TGCGCCAGCAGCCAAGATCAGGCTAGCGGGAGTAGGCCAGATACGCAGTATTTT.

The chain employs TRBV19 and TRBJ1-2; D not resolved. V gave up 3 bases and J gave up 5 bases, with 13 bases separating them. Germline values: CDR1 LNHDA, CDR2 SQIVND (reference sequence). CDR3 length: 14 amino acids. The CDR3 here is CASSIPSSWYGYTF. The CDR3 nucleotides read TGTGCCAGTAGTATCCCTTCAAGTTGGTATGGCTACACCTTC.

The chain recombines TRBV20-1 with TRBJ2-3; 12 positions match TRBD2. This CDR3 has 15 amino acids. The V and J ends lost 0 bases and 11 bases, in that order; junction bases with no gene match: 9. The V gene's germline CDR1 is DFQATT and CDR2 SNEGSKA (reference sequence). CDR3 protein: CSARDRLAGVHEQYF. Here the CDR3 DNA reads TGCAGTGCTAGAGATAGACTAGCGGGGGTCCACGAGCAGTATTTT.

The chain employs TRBV7-8 and TRBJ2-2; D perhaps matches TRBD1 (5 bases). The V and J ends lost 4 bases and 8 bases respectively, with 11 bases between them. The CDR3 is 13 amino acids. Germline V gene sequence: CDR1 SGHVS, CDR2 FQNEAQ. The CDR3 DNA is TGTGCCAGCAGCTCGGACAACCGAGGGGAGCTGTTTTTT. Protein sequence: CASSSDNRGELFF.

V and J are TRBV24-1 and TRBJ2-5; D possibly corresponds to TRBD1 (6 bases). Germline CDR1 reads KGHDR; CDR2 reads SFDVKD. Trimming removed 4 bases at V and 0 bases at J, with 26 bases between. This CDR3 is built from 20 residues. The CDR3: CATSDRPGHLNERYQETQYF. CDR3 sequence (DNA): TGTGCCACCAGTGACCGACCGGGACACCTAAATGAAAGGTACCAAGAGACCCAGTACTTC.

The table lists this clonotype with many counts. V is TRBV9 and J is TRBJ1-3; D unresolved. Trimming took off 2 bases at V and 1 base at J, with 4 bases between the two ends. The CDR3 extends over 13 amino acids. The germline CDR1 and CDR2 sequences are SGDLS and YYNGEE. Here the CDR3 reads CASSVGSGNTIYF. In DNA, the CDR3 is TGTGCCAGCAGCGTGGGTTCTGGAAACACCATATATTTT.

This rearrangement joins TRBV7-3 to TRBJ2-1; possible D gene TRBD2, 5 bases. The CDR3 is 13 residues long. Per the germline V gene, CDR1 is SGHTA and CDR2 is FQGTGA. V shed 9 bases and J shed 9 bases, with 18 bases lying between them. The DNA for the CDR3 is TGTGCCAGTAGTAACCCAGAGCGGACTGAGCAGTTCTTC. This gives the protein CASSNPERTEQFF.

In the case of this clonotype: Relative to the germline gene, one junction end is altered; a read error may explain this. V is TRBV7-8 and J is TRBJ2-1, with D possibly TRBD2 on 5 matching bases. Germline values: CDR1 SGHVS, CDR2 FQNEAQ. CDR3 length: 17 residues. CDR3 protein: CASSPRAVGGQLNEQFF. The CDR3 DNA sequence: TGCGCCAGCAGCCCAAGGGCGGTTGGCGGGCAACTTAATGAGCAGTTCTTC. Based on the CDR3 plus reference TRBV7-8 and TRBJ2-1, the full variable domain is GAGVSQSPRYKVAKRGQDVALRCDPISGHVSLFWYQQALGQGPEFLTYFQNEAQLDKSGLPSDRFFAERPEGSVSTLKIQRTQQEDSAVYLCASSPRAVGGQLNEQFFGPGTRLTVL.

This clonotype was detected many times. The chain joins TRBV5-6 to TRBJ2-2; unclear D gene. CDR1 and CDR2 from the germline V gene are SGHDT and YYEEEE. The CDR3 loop spans 12 amino acids. Deletions cut 3 bases from V and 6 bases from J, with 6 bases between. The CDR3 here is CASSWVAGELFF. CDR3 DNA: TGTGCCAGCAGCTGGGTAGCCGGGGAGCTGTTTTTT.

This clonotype was detected a few times. Lacking the conserved final phenylalanine or tryptophan, this CDR3 likely reflects a read error. V is TRBV11-2 and J is TRBJ1-2; D unclear. CDR3 length: 12 amino acids. The germline V gene encodes CDR1 SGHAT and CDR2 FQNNGV. With 3 bases removed from V and 7 bases from J, the gap between germline ends came to 9 bases. CDR3 sequence: CASSFGVSGYTS. The CDR3 bases are TGTGCCAGCAGCTTCGGGGTGTCTGGCTACACCTCC.

This clonotype was seen at least ten times. The chain combines TRBV7-9 with TRBJ2-1; 10 positions match TRBD2. The CDR3 has 17 residues. Germline V lookup: CDR1 SEHNR, CDR2 FQNEAQ (reference sequence). The J segment lost 2 bases and the V segment lost 3 bases, leaving 7 bases of the junction unmatched. The CDR3 nucleotides are TGTGCCAGCAGCTTGTTGGCTAGCGGGAGTACCTACAATGAGCAGTTCTTC. Encoded protein: CASSLLASGSTYNEQFF.

The sample holds one count of this clonotype. This chain joins TRBV2 and TRBJ2-1, with TRBD1 identical over 7 bases. V lost 1 base and J lost 7; bases outside the gene matches: 4. Germline-derived CDR1 and CDR2 are SNHLY and FYNNEI. The CDR3 contains 14 residues. Written as DNA, the CDR3 is TGTGCCAGCAGTGAAGGACAGGGCGGAAATGAGCAGTTCTTC. The encoded protein is CASSEGQGGNEQFF.

This clonotype was counted a few times. This chain uses TRBV20-1 with TRBJ1-1; no clear D. Trimming shortened V by 5 bases and J by 2 bases, and 15 bases separated the two germline ends. This CDR3 has 14 residues. In germline, CDR1 is DFQATT, CDR2 SNEGSKA (reference sequence). As DNA, the CDR3 is TGCAGTGCTCGCCAAGGACCCGACAACACTGAAGCTTTCTTT. This encodes CSARQGPDNTEAFF.

The CDR3 reads CASNEGFWKLVNYGYTF. CDR3 coding DNA: TGTGCCAGCAACGAGGGGTTTTGGAAATTAGTAAACTATGGCTACACCTTC. The chain links TRBV6-1 to TRBJ1-2, with D maybe TRBD1 (5 bases). The CDR3 runs to 17 residues. The germline CDR1 and CDR2 sequences are MNHNS and SASEGT. Trimming took off 7 bases at V and 2 bases at J, with 23 bases between the two ends.

This clonotype was counted a few times. This sequence joins TRBV29-1 and TRBJ2-3, with D unresolved. The CDR3 loop spans 12 amino acids. Between the trimmed V and J ends, which lost 6 bases and 1 base, there was a span of 8 bases. CDR1 and CDR2 (germline): SQVTM, ANQGSEA. CDR3 sequence reads: CSVAAGTDTQYF. The CDR3 coding sequence is TGCAGCGTGGCGGCGGGCACAGATACGCAGTATTTT.